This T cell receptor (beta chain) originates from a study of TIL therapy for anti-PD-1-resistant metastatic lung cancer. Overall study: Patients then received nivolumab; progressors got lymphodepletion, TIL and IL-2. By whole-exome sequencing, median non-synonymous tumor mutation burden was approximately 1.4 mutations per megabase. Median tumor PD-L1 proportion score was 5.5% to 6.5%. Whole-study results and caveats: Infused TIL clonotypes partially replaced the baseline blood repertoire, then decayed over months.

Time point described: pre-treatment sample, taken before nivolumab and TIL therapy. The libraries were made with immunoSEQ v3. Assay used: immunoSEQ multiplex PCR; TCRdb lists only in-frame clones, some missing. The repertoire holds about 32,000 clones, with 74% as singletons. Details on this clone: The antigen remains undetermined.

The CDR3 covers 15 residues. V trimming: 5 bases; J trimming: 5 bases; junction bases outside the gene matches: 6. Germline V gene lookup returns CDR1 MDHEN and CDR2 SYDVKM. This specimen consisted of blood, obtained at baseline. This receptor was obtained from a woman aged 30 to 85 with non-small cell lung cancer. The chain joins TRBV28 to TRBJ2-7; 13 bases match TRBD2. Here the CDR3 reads CASSASGLAGNEQYF. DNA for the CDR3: TGTGCCAGCAGTGCCTCGGGACTAGCGGGAAACGAGCAGTACTTC.